This T cell receptor beta chain emerged from a study of technical replicates of blood from four donors. TCRdb's copy holds only in-frame clones and misses some; the assay was immunoSEQ multiplex PCR. Of roughly 6,500 clones detected, 96% appear once; the ten largest clones hold roughly 7%. This CDR3 region has 13 residues. Per germline, CDR1 SGHDT and CDR2 YYEEEE. The ends were cut back, 2 bases at V and 2 bases at J, with 8 bases in the middle. V gene TRBV5-6 combines with J gene TRBJ2-7; D is perhaps TRBD1 (6 bases). This TCR came from a human donor in good health. Sequencing input: PBMCs. CDR3 loop: CASSFGGPYEQYF. DNA for the CDR3: TGTGCCAGCAGCTTTGGGGGCCCCTACGAGCAGTACTTC.